This T cell receptor (beta chain) was recovered during a study of T cell changes during pregnancy in multiple sclerosis. Here immunoSEQ multiplex PCR was the method, and the copy in TCRdb shows in-frame clones only, minus some. The sample contains roughly 70,000 clones, about 92% of which appear only once. After removal of 4 bases from V and 6 bases from J, the junction contained 9 bases not matched to a gene. The CDR3 contains 15 residues. This receptor was taken from a female donor with multiple sclerosis, enrolled in a pregnancy study. The specimen comprised peripheral blood, sampled in the third trimester of pregnancy. The chain has TRBV23-1 and TRBJ1-1; 9 nucleotides line up with TRBD1. TRBV23-1 is an open reading frame, and its role is uncertain. The CDR3 protein is CASSRTGEVSPEAFF. The DNA of the CDR3 is TGCGCCAGCAGTCGGACAGGGGAAGTGTCTCCTGAAGCTTTCTTT.